What follows are 22 T cell receptor beta chains derived from one specimen sequenced in a study of CD8+ T cells in alopecia areata. Treatment given: oral pan-JAK inhibitor, 5-10 mg twice daily. cDNA serving as the sequencing template came from extracted, reverse transcribed RNA. The protocol was immunoSEQ multiplex PCR, while the TCRdb copy is restricted to in-frame clones and leaves out a portion. This sample yields some 220,000 clones, of which under 75% are seen a single time; roughly 1.6% belongs to the top ten. The sequences come from CD4+ T cells sorted from blood, collected at week 4, from a patient treated with tofacitinib. The receptor set was obtained from a human donor with alopecia areata.

This clone has only one observation. This chain uses TRBV7-8 with TRBJ1-2; possible D gene TRBD1, 5 bases. The germline V gene has CDR1 SGHVS and CDR2 FQNEAQ. CDR3 size: 15 residues. Trimming took 5 bases from V and 2 from J, leaving 15 bases between them. In DNA form, the CDR3 reads TGTGCCAGCAGCCCCGCCGACAGATTAAACTATGGCTACACCTTC. Protein sequence: CASSPADRLNYGYTF. Supplemented by reference TRBV7-8 and TRBJ1-2, the full variable domain reads GAGVSQSPRYKVAKRGQDVALRCDPISGHVSLFWYQQALGQGPEFLTYFQNEAQLDKSGLPSDRFFAERPEGSVSTLKIQRTQQEDSAVYLCASSPADRLNYGYTFGSGTRLTVV.

The chain carries TRBV30 and TRBJ2-5; D tentatively reads TRBD1 or TRBD2 (6 bases each). Germline-derived CDR1 and CDR2 are GTSNPN and SVGIG (reference sequence). This CDR3 spans 13 amino acids. Between the trimmed V and J ends, which lost 3 bases and 2 bases, there was a span of 10 bases. CDR3 sequence reads: CAWSGGDQETQYF. The DNA for the CDR3 is TGTGCCTGGAGCGGGGGCGATCAAGAGACCCAGTACTTC.

The rearrangement links TRBV7-2 to TRBJ2-7; 9 positions match TRBD1. Trimming cost V 5 bases and J 2 bases; bases outside gene matches: 4. The CDR3 covers 14 residues. Germline CDR1 SGHTA, CDR2 FQGNSA. The CDR3 sequence: CASSRTGATYEQYF. The CDR3 region has the DNA TGTGCCAGCAGCCGGACAGGGGCGACCTACGAGCAGTACTTC.

The chain recombines TRBV29-1 with TRBJ2-1; 9 bases align to TRBD1. Germline CDR1 and CDR2: SQVTM and ANQGSEA. The V gene end was trimmed by 3 bases and the J gene end by 7 bases; junction bases not matched to a gene: 4. The CDR3 extends over 13 amino acids. CDR3 sequence: CSVDPDRGNEQFF. The CDR3 DNA sequence: TGCAGCGTTGACCCGGACAGGGGAAATGAGCAGTTCTTC.

The chain combines TRBV7-3 with TRBJ2-3; 11 bases map to TRBD2. V gave up 4 bases and J gave up 3 bases; unmatched junction bases: 3. Germline V gene sequence: CDR1 SGHTA, CDR2 FQGTGA. The CDR3 totals 15 residues. CDR3 sequence: CASSWTSGPTDTQYF. The CDR3 nucleotides read TGTGCCAGCAGCTGGACTAGCGGGCCAACAGATACGCAGTATTTT.

The chain combines TRBV11-1 with TRBJ2-1, with D possibly matching TRBD1 (5 bases). Deletions cut 7 bases from V and 5 bases from J, with 12 bases between. Germline V gene lookup returns CDR1 SGHAT and CDR2 FQDESV (reference sequence). The CDR3 totals 13 residues. The CDR3: CASTGRRDNEQFF. The CDR3 DNA reads as TGTGCCAGCACAGGCCGCAGGGACAATGAGCAGTTCTTC. The full variable domain, its missing parts supplied by reference TRBV11-1 and TRBJ2-1, is EAEVAQSPRYKITEKSQAVAFWCDPISGHATLYWYRQILGQGPELLVQFQDESVVDDSQLPKDRFSAERLKGVDSTLKIQPAELGDSAMYLCASTGRRDNEQFFGPGTRLTVL.

The V gene is TRBV27, the J gene TRBJ1-2; TRBD1 agrees at 9 bases. J gave up 5 bases and V 3 bases, and 1 base lay outside the gene matches. Germline V gene sequence: CDR1 MNHEY, CDR2 SMNVEV (reference sequence). The CDR3 has 13 residues. CDR3 protein: CASSFGTGYGYTF. CDR3 bases: TGTGCCAGCAGTTTCGGGACAGGGTATGGCTACACCTTC.

The rearrangement uses TRBV4-1 and TRBJ1-4; unclear D gene. Trimming pared 0 bases from V and 5 bases from J, leaving 10 bases between. The CDR3 loop spans 15 amino acids. Germline assignment: CDR1 MGHRA and CDR2 YSYEKL. CDR3 residues: CASSQERRINEKLFF. In DNA form, the CDR3 reads TGCGCCAGCAGCCAAGAAAGGAGAATAAATGAAAAACTGTTTTTT.

The V gene is TRBV7-2, the J gene TRBJ1-2; D not resolved. CDR1 and CDR2 (germline): SGHTA, FQGNSA. V shed 1 base and J shed 1 base, with 7 bases lying between them. CDR3 length: 14 residues. The CDR3: CASSLGPFNYGYTF. As DNA, the CDR3 is TGTGCCAGCAGCTTAGGACCGTTTAACTATGGCTACACCTTC. The full variable domain, its missing parts supplied by reference TRBV7-2 and TRBJ1-2, is GAGVSQSPSNKVTEKGKDVELRCDPISGHTALYWYRQSLGQGLEFLIYFQGNSAPDKSGLPSDRFSAERTGGSVSTLTIQRTQQEDSAVYLCASSLGPFNYGYTFGSGTRLTVV.

This clone was seen only once. This chain connects TRBV9 to TRBJ1-1; a possible D gene is TRBD1 (5 bases). The CDR3 sequence is 13 residues long. Trimming removed 5 bases at V and 4 bases at J, with 12 bases between. Per the germline V gene, CDR1 is SGDLS and CDR2 is YYNGEE. The CDR3 region is CASSLMGGTEAFF. CDR3 DNA: TGTGCCAGCAGTCTAATGGGGGGCACTGAAGCTTTCTTT. Drawing the rest from reference TRBV9 and TRBJ1-1, the complete variable domain is DSGVTQTPKHLITATGQRVTLRCSPRSGDLSVYWYQQSLDQGLQFLIQYYNGEERAKGNILERFSAQQFPDLHSELNLSSLELGDSALYFCASSLMGGTEAFFGQGTRLTVV.

This sequence joins TRBV6-6 and TRBJ2-3; D gene unclear. The CDR3 extends over 12 amino acids. V was pared by 1 base and J by 4 bases, with 3 bases between. CDR1 is MNHNY and CDR2 is SVGAGI in the germline V gene (reference sequence). The CDR3 bases are TGTGCCAGCAGTTACTTGCCAGATACGCAGTATTTT. The encoded protein is CASSYLPDTQYF.

This clone has more than one count but fewer than ten. The chain joins TRBV10-3 to TRBJ2-7, with 8 bases aligning to TRBD1. Germline V lookup: CDR1 ENHRY, CDR2 SYGVKD. CDR3 size: 14 residues. V shed 6 bases and J 1 base; nucleotides not matched to a gene: 5. Here the CDR3 DNA reads TGTGCCATCAGGACAGGGGCCGGGTCCTACGAGCAGTACTTC. It specifies CAIRTGAGSYEQYF.

The genes are TRBV7-2 and TRBJ2-2; D remains ambiguous. Trimming pared 2 bases from V and 1 base from J, leaving 5 bases between. The germline CDR1 and CDR2 sequences are SGHTA and FQGNSA. The CDR3 has 14 amino acids. In DNA form, the CDR3 reads TGTGCCAGCAGCTTAAAAAAGAACACCGGGGAGCTGTTTTTT. Translating gives CASSLKKNTGELFF.

The chain joins TRBV27 to TRBJ1-5; D perhaps matches TRBD1 (5 bases). V lost 5 bases and J 5 bases, leaving 13 bases between the germline ends. CDR3 size: 14 residues. Germline loops: CDR1 MNHEY, CDR2 SMNVEV (reference sequence). The CDR3 bases are TGTGCCAGCAGTAAACACCGGGGGGATCAGCCCCAGCATTTT. The encoded protein is CASSKHRGDQPQHF.

The table lists this clone with a few counts. The chain uses TRBV7-2 and TRBJ2-5; tentative D call: TRBD2 (5 bases). Germline CDR1 and CDR2: SGHTA and FQGNSA. The CDR3 has 12 amino acids. Trimming stripped 5 bases from V and 2 bases from J, with 6 bases between. Here the CDR3 DNA reads TGTGCCAGCAGCCCGGGACAAGAGACCCAGTACTTC. Translated, it gives CASSPGQETQYF.

Here the CDR3 reads CASSRQGDSGNTIYF. The CDR3 DNA reads as TGTGCCAGCAGTCGACAGGGGGACTCTGGAAACACCATATATTTT. J is TRBJ1-3 and V is TRBV27, with 9 bases identical to TRBD1. CDR1 and CDR2 from the germline V gene are MNHEY and SMNVEV (reference sequence). The length of the CDR3 is 15 residues. Trimming took 5 bases from V and 0 from J; bases not matched to a gene: 2.

The CDR3 DNA follows: TGTGCCAGCAGAAGCACAGGGTACACCGGGGAGCTGTTTTTT. Its translation is CASRSTGYTGELFF. The V and J genes are TRBV2 and TRBJ2-2; a possible D gene is TRBD1 (6 bases). With 6 bases removed from V and 3 bases from J, the gap between germline ends came to 11 bases. This CDR3 comprises 14 residues. Germline CDR1 reads SNHLY; CDR2 reads FYNNEI.

The chain links TRBV10-2 to TRBJ2-3, with a possible D match to TRBD2 (5 bases). Germline V gene sequence: CDR1 WSHSY, CDR2 SAAADI. The CDR3 length is 12 residues. V lost 6 bases, J lost 7 bases, and 11 bases lay in between. CDR3 amino acids: CASRPGSNTQYF. The CDR3 DNA reads as TGCGCCAGCAGACCGGGGAGCAATACGCAGTATTTT.

The chain links TRBV6-1 to TRBJ2-3; D unclear. The CDR3 extends over 14 amino acids. CDR1 MNHNS and CDR2 SASEGT come from the germline V gene. V was pared by 1 base and J by 2 bases, with 7 bases between. The CDR3 DNA reads TGTGCCAGCAGTGAAGGGCCCCTCACAGATACGCAGTATTTT. It yields the protein CASSEGPLTDTQYF.

This chain connects TRBV5-1 to TRBJ2-1, with 9 bases lining up with TRBD2. Germline values: CDR1 SGHRS, CDR2 YFSETQ. Trimming took 0 bases from V and 8 from J; bases not matched to a gene: 6. The CDR3 sequence is 15 residues long. The CDR3 DNA reads TGCGCCAGCAGCTTGGGAGCGGGGGGCCCGGATGAGCAGTTCTTC. It codes for CASSLGAGGPDEQFF.

The rearrangement joins TRBV25-1 to TRBJ1-6, with 8 bases lining up with TRBD1. The V gene's germline CDR1 is MGHDK and CDR2 SYGVNS. The ends lost 7 bases at V and 0 bases at J; junction bases unmatched: 2. This CDR3 is built from 15 residues. CDR3 nucleotide sequence: TGTGCCAGCACCGGACAGGGCTCCTATAATTCACCCCTCCACTTT. It codes for CASTGQGSYNSPLHF.

This clone has ten or more counts. V is TRBV2 and J is TRBJ1-1; no firm D call. The CDR3 length is 12 residues. Trimming removed 6 bases at V and 0 bases at J, with 5 bases between. Germline CDR1 reads SNHLY; CDR2 reads FYNNEI. The chain's CDR3 is CASRRMNTEAFF. The CDR3 bases are TGTGCCAGCAGGCGAATGAACACTGAAGCTTTCTTT.